These 25 T cell receptor beta chains were all obtained from the same sample, sequenced in a study of regulatory T cells in long-lasting Graves disease. Time point specified: persistent/refractory GD, antithyroid drugs over 5 years with positive TRAb. The authors made the TCR library using RNA they extracted from PBMCs. iRepertoire HTBI primers and Arm-PCR of CDR3 regions built TCR beta libraries. TCRdb analysed the multiplex PCR reads with MiXCR anew, one entry per CDR3 protein. The table has some 370,000 distinct CDR3 sequences, roughly 20% seen once; the top ten hold less than 25%. This material consisted of peripheral blood mononuclear cells (PBMCs), taken when the disease was refractory, from a patient treated with antithyroid drugs. Receptors were obtained from a female donor with Graves disease.

In this sample, this clonotype turned up a few times. The V gene is TRBV7-9, the J gene TRBJ1-1; D remains unclear. The ends were cut back, 2 bases at V and 3 bases at J, with 4 bases in the middle. Germline values: CDR1 SEHNR, CDR2 FQNEAQ (reference sequence). The CDR3 runs 12 residues. The CDR3 protein is CASSLPDTEAFF. CDR3 nucleotide sequence: TGTGCCAGCAGCTTACCGGACACTGAAGCTTTCTTT. Looking up the rest from reference TRBV7-9 and TRBJ1-1 gives the full variable domain: DTGVSQNPRHKITKRGQNVTFRCDPISEHNRLYWYRQTLGQGPEFLTYFQNEAQLEKSRLLSDRFSAERPKGSFSTLEIQRTEQGDSAMYLCASSLPDTEAFFGQGTRLTVV.

This clonotype was recorded many times. This sequence joins TRBV3-1 and TRBJ1-1; the match to TRBD1 covers 12 bases. V dropped 4 bases and J dropped 10; count of bases not matched to a gene: 4. CDR3 length equals 13 residues. From germline, CDR1 is LGHDT and CDR2 YNNKEL (reference sequence). Here the CDR3 reads CASSRGQGASAFF. For the CDR3, the DNA is TGTGCCAGCAGCCGGGGACAGGGGGCGTCAGCTTTCTTT.

This clonotype occurred many times. The rearrangement joins TRBV27 to TRBJ2-5; TRBD1 agrees at 8 bases. The CDR3 consists of 18 residues. V was clipped by 2 bases and J by 2 bases; unmatched bases: 13. In germline, CDR1 is MNHEY, CDR2 SMNVEV (reference sequence). CDR3 DNA sequence: TGTGCCAGCAGTTTACTGTTTAACAGGGGGAGAGGGCAAGAGACCCAGTACTTC. It translates to CASSLLFNRGRGQETQYF.

This clonotype was seen a single time. Just one base apart from a much larger clone, this may be a read error. The rearrangement links TRBV7-9 to TRBJ2-5; D perhaps matches TRBD2 (5 bases). V was shortened by 5 bases and J by 5 bases, with 18 bases between the two germline ends. Germline lookup yields CDR1 SEHNR and CDR2 FQNEAQ (reference sequence). This CDR3 region has 15 residues. CDR3 sequence reads: CASSPERNPGETQYF. CDR3 bases: TGTGCCAGCAGCCCCGAACGAAATCCGGGGGAGACCCAGTACTTC.

CDR3 sequence (DNA): TGTGCCAGCAGCTTTTGGGTCCTAGTGAACAATGAGCAGTTCTTC. Protein product: CASSFWVLVNNEQFF. The gene calls are TRBV7-2 and TRBJ2-1; no definite D call. Trimming left V 3 bases short and J 5 bases short, with 14 bases between. Germline lookup yields CDR1 SGHTA and CDR2 FQGNSA. The CDR3 has 15 amino acids.

This clonotype was detected many times. The chain is built from TRBV7-9 and TRBJ2-5, with 12 bases that match TRBD1. The germline gives CDR1 SEHNR, CDR2 FQNEAQ (reference sequence). The CDR3 covers 15 residues. The ends lost 6 bases at V and 5 bases at J; junction bases unmatched: 7. CDR3 region: CASSLWDRGLETQYF. CDR3 DNA: TGTGCCAGCAGTTTGTGGGACAGGGGGCTGGAGACCCAGTACTTC.

The chain combines TRBV6-1 with TRBJ2-7, with 16 bases matching TRBD2. Germline CDR1 reads MNHNS; CDR2 reads SASEGT. The CDR3 has 14 amino acids. The V and J ends lost 10 bases and 6 bases, in that order; junction bases with no gene match: 6. As DNA, the CDR3 is TGTGCCACCGGGACTAGCGGGAGGGCCGGCGAGCAGTACTTC. This codes for CATGTSGRAGEQYF.

In this sample, this clonotype turned up many times. The chain recombines TRBV28 with TRBJ2-7, with D hard to call. Trimming left V 3 bases short and J 0 bases short, with 27 bases between. Per germline, CDR1 MDHEN and CDR2 SYDVKM. This CDR3 comprises 20 residues. CDR3 DNA: TGTGCCAGCAGTTTTCCCTCAAGCCGACTCCCAGCGTTAAGCTCCTACGAGCAGTACTTC. This translates into CASSFPSSRLPALSSYEQYF.

This clonotype was counted a few times. A clone one base away is much larger, so this may be a read error. The chain combines TRBV11-2 with TRBJ2-5; possible D gene TRBD2, 6 bases. Per the germline V gene, CDR1 is SGHAT and CDR2 is FQNNGV. Trimming removed 2 bases at V and 9 bases at J, with 10 bases between. CDR3 length: 12 amino acids. In DNA, the CDR3 is TGTGCCAGCAGCTTACTGTGGGAGGCCCAGTACTTC. It translates to CASSLLWEAQYF.

This clonotype was counted at least ten times. The V call is TRBV2, the J call TRBJ1-1; D gene unclear. Per the germline V gene, CDR1 is SNHLY and CDR2 is FYNNEI. V was shortened by 3 bases and J by 5 bases, with 13 bases between the two germline ends. The CDR3 totals 14 residues. The CDR3 nucleotides are TGTGCCAGCAGTGAGAGGCGGGGAGGGACTGAAGCTTTCTTT. It codes for CASSERRGGTEAFF.

This clonotype was picked up many times. CDR3 region: CASRSWGEGGKNIQYF. The CDR3 DNA is TGTGCCAGCAGATCATGGGGGGAGGGCGGCAAAAACATTCAGTACTTC. The genes are TRBV2 and TRBJ2-4, with 7 bases fitting TRBD2. The germline gives CDR1 SNHLY, CDR2 FYNNEI. V trimming: 6 bases; J trimming: 3 bases; junction bases outside the gene matches: 11. This CDR3 region has 16 residues.

The chain is built from TRBV7-9 and TRBJ2-3; D is uncertain. In germline, CDR1 is SEHNR, CDR2 FQNEAQ (reference sequence). The CDR3 runs 15 residues. With 1 base removed from V and 4 bases from J, the gap between germline ends came to 12 bases. The CDR3 DNA is TGTGCCAGCAGCTTAGATCCTGGACGCGCAGATACGCAGTATTTT. Encoded protein: CASSLDPGRADTQYF.

The chain couples TRBV5-4 to TRBJ2-7, with 13 bases lining up with TRBD2. This CDR3 contains 15 residues. The J segment lost 4 bases and the V segment lost 3 bases, leaving 4 bases of the junction unmatched. Germline loops: CDR1 SGHNT, CDR2 YYREEE (reference sequence). CDR3 loop: CASSSETSGRYEQYF. CDR3 nucleotide sequence: TGTGCCAGCAGCTCCGAGACTAGCGGGAGGTACGAGCAGTACTTC.

The rearrangement links TRBV18 to TRBJ1-1, with D perhaps matching TRBD1 (6 bases). Trimming stripped 6 bases from V and 5 bases from J, with 16 bases between. The germline gives CDR1 KGHSH, CDR2 LQKENI. The CDR3 runs to 14 residues. CDR3: CASSQQGFGTEAFF. The CDR3 DNA reads as TGTGCCAGCTCGCAACAGGGATTTGGGACTGAAGCTTTCTTT.

This clonotype came up many times. This chain uses TRBV11-1 with TRBJ2-4; D unresolved. CDR1 is SGHAT and CDR2 is FQDESV in the germline V gene (reference sequence). This CDR3 is built from 13 residues. V gave up 2 bases and J gave up 7 bases, with 9 bases separating them. CDR3 residues: CASSLTPGNIQYF. CDR3 DNA: TGTGCCAGCAGCTTAACTCCCGGGAACATTCAGTACTTC.

V gene TRBV28 combines with J gene TRBJ1-5; 11 nucleotides align to TRBD1. CDR1 and CDR2 from the germline V gene are MDHEN and SYDVKM. After removal of 2 bases from V and 0 bases from J, the junction contained 9 bases not matched to a gene. The CDR3 totals 19 residues. This CDR3 is CASSLPAGQGAYSNQPQHF. Here the CDR3 DNA reads TGTGCCAGCAGTTTACCCGCCGGACAGGGGGCCTATAGCAATCAGCCCCAGCATTTT.

The chain combines TRBV6-1 with TRBJ2-1; D is undetermined. V was pared by 6 bases and J by 9 bases, with 12 bases between. The CDR3 length is 12 residues. Germline CDR1 MNHNS, CDR2 SASEGT. The CDR3 spells CASSRGPGEQFF. As DNA, the CDR3 is TGTGCCAGCAGCCGCGGTCCAGGTGAGCAGTTCTTC.

About this clonotype itself: A much larger clonotype is one base distant, so this may be a read error. The CDR3 end shows no conserved phenylalanine or tryptophan, and so a read error is likely. V usage is TRBV12-3 or TRBV12-4 and J usage is TRBJ2-7; D ambiguous. The CDR3 runs 14 residues. V gave up 3 bases and J gave up 3 bases, with 12 bases separating them. The CDR3 nucleotides are TGTGCCAGCAGTTTGGGCTATTCAAACTACGAGCAGTACTAC. Encoded protein: CASSLGYSNYEQYY.

This clonotype was counted at least ten times. The chain joins TRBV7-6 to TRBJ1-4, with 7 nucleotides matching TRBD1. CDR3 size: 16 residues. V shed 2 bases, J shed 8 bases, and the junction held 11 bases outside the gene matches. The germline V gene has CDR1 SGHVS and CDR2 FNYEAQ. DNA of the CDR3: TGTGCCAGCAGCTTACAAACACAGGGGATTGGAGAAAAACTGTTTTTT. Residues: CASSLQTQGIGEKLFF.

The CDR3 reads CSARGRAGNTIYF. In DNA, the CDR3 is TGCAGTGCTAGAGGGCGAGCTGGAAACACCATATATTTT. J is TRBJ1-3 and V is TRBV20-1; unclear D gene. Trimming took off 1 base at V and 2 bases at J, with 6 bases between the two ends. Germline-derived CDR1 and CDR2 are DFQATT and SNEGSKA (reference sequence). This CDR3 has 13 amino acids.

This clonotype was counted at least ten times. The chain links TRBV12-3 or TRBV12-4 to TRBJ1-2, with D uncertain. The V and J ends lost 5 bases and 7 bases respectively, with 17 bases between them. CDR3 length: 14 amino acids. The CDR3 coding sequence is TGTGCCAGCAGTCGGATGGACGGGTTGGGTGGCTACACCTTC. This codes for CASSRMDGLGGYTF.

This clonotype was observed a single time. This may come from a read error, since a much larger clone is one base off. V gene TRBV15 combines with J gene TRBJ1-1; D not certain. CDR1 is LNHNV, CDR2 YYDKDF, per germline (reference sequence). This CDR3 is 13 amino acids long. CDR3: CTTSRVGLSEAFF. As DNA, the CDR3 is TGTACCACCAGCAGAGTTGGGTTGTCTGAAGCTTTCTTT.

The rearrangement joins TRBV9 to TRBJ2-2, with D possibly TRBD2 on 5 matching bases. Deletions cut 1 base from V and 4 bases from J, with 11 bases between. The germline V gene has CDR1 SGDLS and CDR2 YYNGEE. The CDR3 has 15 amino acids. The CDR3 region has the DNA TGTGCCAGCAGCGTAAGACCGGAGGTCACCGGGGAGCTGTTTTTT. This translates into CASSVRPEVTGELFF.

This clonotype was picked up a small number of times. V and J are TRBV27 and TRBJ2-5; no clear D. The CDR3 totals 15 residues. V was cut by 5 bases and J by 4 bases, with 17 bases left in between. Germline V gene data show CDR1 as MNHEY and CDR2 as SMNVEV (reference sequence). As DNA, the CDR3 is TGTGCCAGCAGTCAACTCCCGGGTCCCTCAGAGACCCAGTACTTC. Translation: CASSQLPGPSETQYF.

This clonotype was seen many times. The genes are TRBV19 and TRBJ1-5; weak D call: TRBD1 (6 bases). The V end was cut by 5 bases, the J end by 2 bases, with 7 bases between. CDR1 is LNHDA and CDR2 is SQIVND in the germline V gene (reference sequence). This CDR3 region has 13 residues. This chain's CDR3 is CASSHRGNQPQHF. CDR3 DNA sequence: TGTGCCAGTAGTCACAGGGGCAATCAGCCCCAGCATTTT.